What follows is one T cell receptor (beta chain) and its context. Original processing methods: Scientists estimated how many nucleated cells there were by amplifying reference gene primers. Clones were read by immunoSEQ multiplex PCR, and TCRdb kept only the in-frame ones, dropping some. The V and J calls and clone size were taken over from that table, and D and trimming were inferred from the DNA. The sample lists around 270,000 clones; 88% were seen once. V lost 5 bases to trimming and J lost 4 bases; unmatched junction nucleotides: 7. The CDR3 contains 15 residues. Germline V CDR1 and CDR2: MNHEY, SVGEGT. Residents of 24 US areas, aged roughly 18 to 89 years, made up the participants. A PCR-confirmed or clinician-diagnosed COVID-19 case had contacted exposed participants within 2 weeks of entry. This entry belongs to a study of blood T cell repertoires in COVID-19.

This receptor was taken from a middle-aged woman who had been exposed to COVID-19. The chain couples TRBV6-2 or TRBV6-3 to TRBJ2-3; TRBD1 matches 9 bases. The sequencing sample was made of PBMCs or T cells enriched from blood (not recorded which). CDR3 nucleotides: TGTGCCAGCAGTCGAGGGGGACAGGGATCAGATACGCAGTATTTT. Protein: CASSRGGQGSDTQYF.